The following is a T cell receptor (beta chain) sequence with its context. These data originate in a study of T cells in Graves' hyperthyroidism and ophthalmopathy. Authors of the study amplified TCR beta CDR3 regions from RNA transcripts. Using the HTBI primer set, a first-round RT-PCR was run on the TCR CDR3. Using its own MiXCR run on the multiplex PCR reads, TCRdb lists one record per CDR3 protein. Among roughly 640,000 distinct CDR3 sequences listed, approximately 15% were seen once. The receptor was derived from a woman in her thirties or forties with Graves' ophthalmopathy. Sequences were obtained from blood.

CDR3 DNA: TGCGCCAGCAGCTGGAACGAAGCAAGCTCCTACAATGAGCAGTTCTTC. It encodes CASSWNEASSYNEQFF. The chain uses TRBV5-1 and TRBJ2-1, with no clear D. From germline, CDR1 is SGHRS and CDR2 YFSETQ. The V gene lost 3 bases and the J gene lost 0 bases, with 13 bases spanning the gap. The CDR3 has 16 amino acids.